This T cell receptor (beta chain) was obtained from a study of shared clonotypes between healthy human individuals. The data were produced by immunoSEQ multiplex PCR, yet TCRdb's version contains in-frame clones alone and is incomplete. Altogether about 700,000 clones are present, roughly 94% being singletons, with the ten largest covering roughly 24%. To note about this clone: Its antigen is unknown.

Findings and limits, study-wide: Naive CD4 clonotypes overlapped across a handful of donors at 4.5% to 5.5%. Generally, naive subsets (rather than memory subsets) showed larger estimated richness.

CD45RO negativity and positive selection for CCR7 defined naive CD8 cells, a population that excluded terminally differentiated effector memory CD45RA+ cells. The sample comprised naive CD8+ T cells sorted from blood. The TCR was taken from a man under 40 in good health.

The CDR3: CASSIVQGITDTQYF. In DNA, the CDR3 is TGTGCCAGTAGTATCGTTCAGGGGATCACAGATACGCAGTATTTT. The rearrangement uses TRBV19 and TRBJ2-3, with D perhaps TRBD1 (6 bases). The V gene lost 3 bases and the J gene lost 2 bases, with 12 bases spanning the gap. The germline gives CDR1 LNHDA, CDR2 SQIVND (reference sequence). The CDR3 spans 15 residues.